This entry lists 30 T cell receptor beta chains sequenced from one sample in a study of tumor-infiltrating lymphocytes in localized non-small cell lung cancer. Repertoires were generated with immunoSEQ multiplex PCR, while TCRdb's copy carries only in-frame clones and drops some. This table has several thousand clones, about 79% appearing once. What was sequenced was uninvolved lung tissue not adjacent to the tumor. These receptors were taken from a human donor with non-small cell lung cancer.

The chain combines TRBV12-5 with TRBJ2-7; TRBD1 matches at 7 bases. Germline V CDR1 and CDR2: LGHNT, FRNRAP. CDR3 length: 17 amino acids. The ends lost 0 bases at V and 0 bases at J; junction bases unmatched: 8. The CDR3 protein is CASGLVLGTASSYEQYF. Written as DNA, the CDR3 is TGTGCTAGTGGTTTGGTACTCGGGACAGCCAGCTCCTACGAGCAGTACTTC.

The rearrangement joins TRBV4-3 to TRBJ1-2; maybe TRBD1 (6 bases). Trimming pared 4 bases from V and 2 bases from J, leaving 8 bases between. The CDR3 is 13 residues long. The germline gives CDR1 LGHNA, CDR2 YSLEER. The CDR3 spells CASSRDRNYGYTF. CDR3 bases: TGCGCCAGCAGCCGAGACAGGAACTATGGCTACACCTTC.

This rearrangement joins TRBV15 to TRBJ1-2; no clear D. V shed 0 bases and J shed 11 bases, with 22 bases lying between them. Germline V gene sequence: CDR1 LNHNV, CDR2 YYDKDF (reference sequence). The CDR3 is made up of 16 amino acids. The CDR3 reads CATSRDLGRPGTGYTF. CDR3 DNA sequence: TGTGCCACCAGCAGAGATCTTGGGAGGCCCGGTACGGGGTACACCTTC.

The chain employs TRBV30 and TRBJ2-7; TRBD1 matches at 11 bases. With 5 bases clipped from V and 2 bases from J, the junction kept 5 bases outside the gene matches. CDR1 and CDR2 from the germline V gene are GTSNPN and SVGIG (reference sequence). The CDR3 totals 14 residues. The CDR3 nucleotides read TGTGCCTGGGGACCGGGACAGGGGGCCTACGAGCAGTACTTC. Translation: CAWGPGQGAYEQYF.

The chain joins TRBV9 to TRBJ2-3; possibly TRBD1 for D (5 bases). V was pared by 0 bases and J by 2 bases, with 16 bases between. Germline V gene sequence: CDR1 SGDLS, CDR2 YYNGEE. The CDR3 spans 17 residues. CDR3 DNA: TGTGCCAGCAGCGTAGGGGGCAAAACTGCCTCCACAGATACGCAGTATTTT. Amino acids: CASSVGGKTASTDTQYF.

Notes on this clone: Given a far larger clone just one base away, this is likely a sequencing read error. This chain links TRBV30 with TRBJ1-5; D gene ambiguous. The CDR3 is 14 residues long. CDR1 and CDR2 (germline): GTSNPN, SVGIG (reference sequence). The CDR3 is CARSVNTGNQPQHF. CDR3 bases: TGTGCCCGGAGTGTAAATACGGGCAATCAGCCCCAGCATTTT.

The chain combines TRBV28 with TRBJ2-1; D assignment may be TRBD1 or TRBD2 (6 bases each). Germline V gives CDR1 MDHEN, CDR2 SYDVKM. This CDR3 contains 14 residues. V was pared by 4 bases and J by 8 bases, with 15 bases between. Here the CDR3 DNA reads TGTGCCAGCAGTTCTCGGGGGTACAGGGATGAGCAGTTCTTC. Amino acid sequence: CASSSRGYRDEQFF.

The table lists this clone with a count of one. This chain connects TRBV6-5 to TRBJ2-7; TRBD2 agrees at 7 bases. The germline V gene has CDR1 MNHEY and CDR2 SVGAGI. J was trimmed by 2 bases and V by 11 bases; bases with no gene match: 12. The CDR3 has 14 residues. For the CDR3, the DNA is TGTGCCGCCAGCGGGGCAGGGAACACCTACGAGCAGTACTTC. It is translated as CAASGAGNTYEQYF.

The chain joins TRBV2 to TRBJ1-3; D perhaps matches TRBD1 (6 bases). V was pared by 1 base and J by 0 bases, with 10 bases between. The CDR3 consists of 16 residues. Germline values: CDR1 SNHLY, CDR2 FYNNEI. Here the CDR3 reads CASSEGTGNSGNTIYF. The DNA for the CDR3 is TGTGCCAGCAGTGAAGGCACAGGGAACTCTGGAAACACCATATATTTT.

The genes are TRBV5-5 and TRBJ2-1; no clear D gene. CDR1 SGHKS and CDR2 YYEKEE come from the germline V gene (reference sequence). The CDR3 covers 12 residues. V was clipped by 1 base and J by 14 bases, with 13 bases between them. This chain's CDR3 is CASSLRSSPKFF. In DNA form, the CDR3 reads TGTGCCAGCAGCTTGAGGAGTTCCCCTAAGTTCTTC.

V is TRBV7-2 and J is TRBJ2-1; 11 bases align to TRBD1. The CDR3 extends over 15 amino acids. The ends lost 7 bases at V and 7 bases at J; junction bases unmatched: 9. Germline assignment: CDR1 SGHTA and CDR2 FQGNSA. CDR3 sequence: CASTSMGQGGNEQFF. The CDR3 coding sequence is TGTGCCAGCACCTCAATGGGACAGGGGGGGAATGAGCAGTTCTTC.

The chain couples TRBV7-2 to TRBJ1-3, with 9 bases lining up with TRBD1. The CDR3 runs to 19 residues. V trimming: 5 bases; J trimming: 7 bases; junction bases outside the gene matches: 21. Germline V CDR1 and CDR2: SGHTA, FQGNSA. The CDR3 reads CASSPNLWTGADLRNTIYF. Here the CDR3 DNA reads TGTGCCAGCAGCCCTAACCTTTGGACAGGGGCTGATCTTAGGAACACCATATATTTT.

About this clone: Other nucleotide sequences in the sample specify the same CDR3. The rearrangement links TRBV5-1 to TRBJ2-3, with no clear D. The V end was cut by 2 bases, the J end by 0 bases, with 4 bases between. Germline values: CDR1 SGHRS, CDR2 YFSETQ. The CDR3 has 13 residues. The CDR3 here is CASSLGSTDTQYF. The CDR3 coding sequence is TGCGCCAGCAGCTTAGGCAGCACAGATACGCAGTATTTT.

This clone has more than one count but fewer than ten. This sequence joins TRBV9 and TRBJ2-1, with D possibly being TRBD2 (5 bases). CDR1 and CDR2 (germline): SGDLS, YYNGEE. The CDR3 totals 19 residues. Trimming removed 4 bases at V and 6 bases at J, with 29 bases between. CDR3 nucleotides: TGTGCCAGCAGCTCCCCCTCCAACCCAAGACTACCCCTAGGCAATGAGCAGTTCTTC. It is translated as CASSSPSNPRLPLGNEQFF.

This clone turned up a few times. The CDR3 DNA reads as TGCGCCAGCAGCTTGGCCGGGACAAGGAACACTGAAGCTTTCTTT. Its protein product is CASSLAGTRNTEAFF. The chain combines TRBV5-1 with TRBJ1-1, with a possible D match to TRBD1 (6 bases). V was pared by 0 bases and J by 1 base, with 10 bases between. The length of the CDR3 is 15 residues. From germline, CDR1 is SGHRS and CDR2 YFSETQ.

This clone was recorded only once. The chain joins TRBV13 to TRBJ2-7, with TRBD2 matching 9 bases. CDR3 length: 20 amino acids. The V and J ends lost 5 bases and 5 bases, in that order; junction bases with no gene match: 25. Germline assignment: CDR1 PRHDT and CDR2 FYEKMQ (reference sequence). In nucleotides, the CDR3 is TGTGCCAGCAGCCATAGCCTTCCGGACCCGAACGCGGGGGGGCCTGACGAGCAGTACTTC. Translation: CASSHSLPDPNAGGPDEQYF.

This clone is termed medium-sized. The chain carries TRBV11-3 and TRBJ2-3; TRBD2 might be the D (6 bases). Per germline, CDR1 SGHNT and CDR2 YENEEA. Trimming left V 6 bases short and J 3 bases short, with 10 bases between. CDR3 size: 13 residues. The CDR3 protein is CASSTRGTDTQYF. The DNA of the CDR3 is TGTGCCAGCAGTACGCGGGGTACAGATACGCAGTATTTT.

The chain is built from TRBV6-6 and TRBJ2-1, with TRBD2 matching 11 bases. The V segment lost 2 bases and the J segment 10 bases; nucleotides outside the gene matches: 7. CDR1 MNHNY and CDR2 SVGAGI come from the germline V gene (reference sequence). CDR3 size: 15 residues. For the CDR3, the DNA is TGTGCCAGCAGTTACCGGGAAACTAGCGGGGGAGAGCAGTTCTTC. It yields the protein CASSYRETSGGEQFF.

V is TRBV9 and J is TRBJ1-4; 8 bases align to TRBD1. V gave up 4 bases and J gave up 3 bases; unmatched junction bases: 5. CDR3 size: 15 residues. The V gene's germline CDR1 is SGDLS and CDR2 YYNGEE. The CDR3 region is CASSSGTGANEKLFF. The CDR3 nucleotides read TGTGCCAGCAGCTCAGGGACAGGTGCTAATGAAAAACTGTTTTTT. Full variable domain (remainder filled in from reference TRBV9 and TRBJ1-4): DSGVTQTPKHLITATGQRVTLRCSPRSGDLSVYWYQQSLDQGLQFLIQYYNGEERAKGNILERFSAQQFPDLHSELNLSSLELGDSALYFCASSSGTGANEKLFFGSGTQLSVL.

This clone showed up just a few times. The chain uses TRBV7-2 and TRBJ2-5; possibly TRBD2 for D (6 bases). Germline loops: CDR1 SGHTA, CDR2 FQGNSA. This CDR3 is built from 14 residues. Trimming pared 0 bases from V and 2 bases from J, leaving 7 bases between. The CDR3 DNA reads as TGTGCCAGCAGCTTAGCGGGGGGACAAGAGACCCAGTACTTC. Amino acid sequence: CASSLAGGQETQYF.

The V and J genes are TRBV5-4 and TRBJ2-3; possible D gene TRBD2, 7 bases. The CDR3 consists of 18 residues. Trimming left V 0 bases short and J 1 base short, with 18 bases between. Germline CDR1 SGHNT, CDR2 YYREEE (reference sequence). The CDR3 DNA follows: TGTGCCAGCAGCTTGGCGGGGTATGGGGGGGCCGGCACAGATACGCAGTATTTT. Translated: CASSLAGYGGAGTDTQYF. Using reference TRBV5-4 and TRBJ2-3 for the parts outside the CDR3, the full variable domain is ETGVTQSPTHLIKTRGQQVTLRCSSQSGHNTVSWYQQALGQGPQFIFQYYREEENGRGNFPPRFSGLQFPNYSSELNVNALELDDSALYLCASSLAGYGGAGTDTQYFGPGTRLTVL.

This clone was seen a handful of times. V and J are TRBV4-3 and TRBJ2-7; a possible D gene is TRBD1 (6 bases). The germline V and J ends were trimmed by 0 bases and 3 bases, with 12 bases remaining between them. The CDR3 spans 15 residues. Per the germline V gene, CDR1 is LGHNA and CDR2 is YSLEER. The CDR3 reads CASSQDLDSVYEQYF. The DNA of the CDR3 is TGCGCCAGCAGCCAAGATCTGGACAGTGTCTACGAGCAGTACTTC.

This chain links TRBV2 with TRBJ1-4, with 7 bases lining up with TRBD1. CDR3 length equals 14 residues. With 6 bases clipped from V and 8 bases from J, the junction kept 9 bases outside the gene matches. Per germline, CDR1 SNHLY and CDR2 FYNNEI. This CDR3 is CASRFDRVREKLFF. The CDR3 nucleotides read TGTGCCAGCAGATTCGACAGGGTTAGAGAAAAACTGTTTTTT.

V is TRBV6-4 and J is TRBJ1-1; D gene ambiguous. This CDR3 has 13 residues. CDR1 is MRHNA and CDR2 is SNTAGT in the germline V gene. Trimming took 6 bases from V and 1 from J, leaving 9 bases between them. In nucleotides, the CDR3 is TGTGCCAGCAGACGGGATGGGAACACTGAAGCTTTCTTT. Translation gives CASRRDGNTEAFF.

Here the CDR3 reads CASSSDYPGSVAGNEKLFF. CDR3 nucleotides: TGTGCCAGCAGCTCAGACTACCCCGGTAGCGTCGCCGGAAATGAAAAACTGTTTTTT. The gene calls are TRBV5-5 and TRBJ1-4; D gene unclear. Germline CDR1 reads SGHKS; CDR2 reads YYEKEE (reference sequence). Trimming took 3 bases from V and 5 from J, leaving 26 bases between them. The CDR3 is 19 residues long.

This sequence joins TRBV9 and TRBJ2-2, with no clear D. CDR3 size: 14 residues. Trimming cost V 7 bases and J 1 base, with 11 bases left between them. CDR1 is SGDLS, CDR2 YYNGEE, per germline. The CDR3 reads CASSRVLNTGELFF. In DNA, the CDR3 is TGTGCCAGCTCACGGGTCCTGAACACCGGGGAGCTGTTTTTT.

This clone has only a few counts. The V gene is TRBV7-6, the J gene TRBJ2-1; TRBD2 aligns across 13 bases. J was trimmed by 0 bases and V by 2 bases; bases with no gene match: 4. Looked up from germline, CDR1 is SGHVS and CDR2 is FNYEAQ. The CDR3 has 18 residues. The CDR3 DNA reads as TGTGCCAGCAGCTTAACCGGACTAGCGGGGGCCTCCTACAATGAGCAGTTCTTC. Residues: CASSLTGLAGASYNEQFF.

The CDR3 protein is CASSYGGGSETQYF. CDR3 DNA: TGTGCCAGCAGTTACGGCGGGGGGAGTGAGACCCAGTACTTC. The chain recombines TRBV6-5 with TRBJ2-5; TRBD2 agrees at 8 bases. J lost 5 bases, V lost 2 bases, and 4 bases had no gene match. This CDR3 region has 14 residues. Germline V gene data show CDR1 as MNHEY and CDR2 as SVGAGI.

The gene calls are TRBV6-6 and TRBJ1-5, with TRBD1 matching 10 bases. After removal of 6 bases from V and 7 bases from J, the junction contained 3 bases not matched to a gene. This CDR3 has 13 amino acids. Germline loops: CDR1 MNHNY, CDR2 SVGAGI (reference sequence). CDR3 nucleotide sequence: TGTGCCAGCAGGGGACAGGGGCAGCAGCCCCAGCATTTT. It is translated as CASRGQGQQPQHF.

V and J are TRBV10-3 and TRBJ2-3; the D gene is possibly TRBD1 (6 bases). Germline V gives CDR1 ENHRY, CDR2 SYGVKD. V lost 4 bases and J 4 bases, leaving 12 bases between the germline ends. The CDR3 has 14 amino acids. Here the CDR3 DNA reads TGTGCCATCAGTGGGGACATAAGCGCAGATACGCAGTATTTT. It is translated as CAISGDISADTQYF.